This T cell receptor (beta chain) was found in a study of shared clonotypes between healthy human individuals. For the study at large: The cohort had a couple of women and a few men, ages 18 to 49. Regarding the study as a whole: Among donors, sharing of clonotypes was expected to be affected by sequencing depth.

Deep was the level at which the assay was run. This table comes from immunoSEQ multiplex PCR, and its TCRdb copy is limited to in-frame clones, with some not included. The table records 2,500,000 or so clones, 93% of them present only once. A note on this clone: The antigen is undetermined.

The CDR3 is made up of 17 amino acids. V shed 2 bases and J shed 1 base, with 14 bases lying between them. Germline loops: CDR1 MDHEN, CDR2 SYDVKM. Sequencing was performed on naive CD4+ T cells from PBMCs. Subset denoted: CD45RA+ positively selected. The receptor was isolated from a man younger than 35 in good health. Some clones in this sample may be carry-over from other donors' samples. The rearrangement links TRBV28 to TRBJ1-4; D is ambiguous. CDR3 sequence reads: CASSLNGIPVTNEKLFF. In nucleotides, the CDR3 is TGTGCCAGCAGTTTAAACGGAATCCCGGTAACTAATGAAAAACTGTTTTTT.